These T cell receptor beta chains were read from a single sample in a study of cytomegalovirus exposure and HLA in healthy donors. Here immunoSEQ multiplex PCR was the method, and the copy in TCRdb shows in-frame clones only, minus some. The sample includes 100,000 to 150,000 clones, roughly 80% of them seen just once. The sequenced material came from PBMCs. These receptors all stem from a girl under 10 years old in good health and CMV-seronegative. Each CDR3 is given with its conserved first and last residue. A D gene is named only where the DNA matches it firmly. Rows may omit the clone size; those that give it use once, few, many or a size class.

clone_size	v_call	d_call	j_call	cdr3_nt	cdr3_aa
.	TRBV18	.	TRBJ1-1	TGTGCCAGCTCACCATATCAGGGGACTGAAGCTTTCTTT	CASSPYQGTEAFF
once	TRBV28	.	TRBJ2-7	TGTGCCAGCAGAACACAGAGCAACTACGAGCAGTACTTC	CASRTQSNYEQYF
.	TRBV9	TRBD2	TRBJ2-1	TGTGCCAGCAGCGATGGGACTAGCGGGAGTCTGCATGAGCAGTTCTTC	CASSDGTSGSLHEQFF
.	TRBV7-2	TRBD2	TRBJ2-3	TGTGCCAGCAGCTTAGGGACTAGCGGGAGGGCCCGTGATACGCAGTATTTT	CASSLGTSGRARDTQYF
.	TRBV28	.	TRBJ2-1	TGTGCCAGCAGTCGCAGGGGGGACGGCAATGAGCAGTTCTTC	CASSRRGDGNEQFF
.	TRBV19	.	TRBJ2-1	TGTGCCAGTAGTGAAAGGGGTGAGCAGTTCTTC	CASSERGEQFF
few	TRBV12-5	.	TRBJ2-3	TGTGCTAGTGGTTCCGGGACTCTCGGGACAGATACGCAGTATTTT	CASGSGTLGTDTQYF
.	TRBV7-2	TRBD1	TRBJ1-1	TGTGCCAGCAGCTTATGGGACAGGGGGAACACTGAAGCTTTCTTT	CASSLWDRGNTEAFF
.	TRBV5-1	.	TRBJ2-2	TGCGCCAGCAGCTTGGGTCTCTTGGGGACAAATGCCGGGGAGCTGTTTTTT	CASSLGLLGTNAGELFF
.	TRBV27	TRBD1	TRBJ2-3	TGTGCCAGCCGCACCAGGGACAGGAGATCCACAGATACGCAGTATTTT	CASRTRDRRSTDTQYF
.	TRBV30	.	TRBJ2-1	TGTGCCTGGAACAGCTACAATGAGCAGTTCTTC	CAWNSYNEQFF
.	TRBV9	TRBD2	TRBJ2-3	TGTGCCAGCAGCTCGCGGGGGGGCGGCACAGATACGCAGTATTTT	CASSSRGGGTDTQYF
once	TRBV6-1	.	TRBJ2-7	TGTGCCAGCACCCCTGGAAGGGGGAATTACGAGCAGTACTTC	CASTPGRGNYEQYF
.	TRBV6-1	TRBD1	TRBJ1-2	TGTGCCAGCAGTGGGACAGGGCACAACTATGGCTACACCTTC	CASSGTGHNYGYTF
once	TRBV5-1	TRBD2	TRBJ2-1	TGCGCCAGCAGCTTGCGAGCGGGAGTCCCCAATGAGCAGTTCTTC	CASSLRAGVPNEQFF
.	TRBV7-8	.	TRBJ1-1	TGTGCCAGCAGCTCTGGACGGGGGAACACTGAAGCTTTCTTT	CASSSGRGNTEAFF
.	TRBV28	TRBD2	TRBJ2-7	TGTGCCAGCAGTTTTCAGGGAGGGGTCGAGCAGTACTTC	CASSFQGGVEQYF
.	TRBV5-4	.	TRBJ2-2	TGTGCCAGCAGCTCCCGGGACACCACCGGGGAGCTGTTTTTT	CASSSRDTTGELFF
.	TRBV5-1	.	TRBJ2-2	TGCGCCAGCAGCTTGTCCAGGGAACGTAGCACCGGGGAGCTGTTTTTT	CASSLSRERSTGELFF
.	TRBV9	TRBD1	TRBJ1-5	TGTGCCAGCAGCGTAGGACAGGGGAAACAGCCCCAGCATTTT	CASSVGQGKQPQHF
.	TRBV30	.	TRBJ2-7	TGTGCCTGGAGGCCCCGCAGCTCCTACGAGCAGTACTTC	CAWRPRSSYEQYF
.	TRBV25-1	.	TRBJ1-2	TGTGCCAGCAGTGATAGCGGTAACTATGGCTACACCTTC	CASSDSGNYGYTF
.	TRBV18	TRBD1	TRBJ1-5	TGTGCCAGCTCACCGACAGGGGGCGATTGGCAGCCCCAGCATTTT	CASSPTGGDWQPQHF
.	TRBV9	.	TRBJ1-2	TGTGCCAGCAGCGTAGGGAGGCTATTCGATGGCTACACCTTC	CASSVGRLFDGYTF
.	TRBV5-1	TRBD2	TRBJ2-1	TGCGCCAGCAGCCTGGGACTAGCTAACGATGAGCAGTTCTTC	CASSLGLANDEQFF
.	TRBV6-4	.	TRBJ2-3	TGTGCCAGCAGTCAACAGATTGGGAGCACAGATACGCAGTATTTT	CASSQQIGSTDTQYF
.	TRBV7-2	.	TRBJ2-5	TGTGCCAGCAGCTTAGCGGGCGAGACCCAGTACTTC	CASSLAGETQYF
.	TRBV9	TRBD2	TRBJ2-3	TGTGCCAGCAGCGTAGCTCGCGGGGGGGGCACAGATACGCAGTATTTT	CASSVARGGGTDTQYF
.	TRBV29-1	TRBD1	TRBJ2-7	TGCAGCGTTGAGCTCCGGGACAGGGTCAACGAGCAGTACTTC	CSVELRDRVNEQYF
.	TRBV15	TRBD2	TRBJ2-7	TGTGCCACCAGCAGAGGGGGGACTAGCGGGTTATCCTACGAGCAGTACTTC	CATSRGGTSGLSYEQYF
.	TRBV4-3	.	TRBJ1-3	TGCGCCAGCGCCAACCTCAGGGACTCTGGAAACACCATATATTTT	CASANLRDSGNTIYF
.	TRBV5-8	.	TRBJ1-3	TGTGCCAGCAGCTTCACTTTTGGAAACACCATATATTTT	CASSFTFGNTIYF
once	TRBV2	.	TRBJ1-4	TGTGCCACCACGTTACAGGGACGTAATTATGAAAAACTGTTTTTT	CATTLQGRNYEKLFF
once	TRBV19	.	TRBJ1-2	TGTGCCAGTAGTATGGTTGCGGTTAGTGACTATGGCTACACCTTC	CASSMVAVSDYGYTF
.	TRBV6-1	.	TRBJ1-5	TGTGCCAGCGATGACAGAAGCAATCAGCCCCAGCATTTT	CASDDRSNQPQHF
.	TRBV11-1	TRBD1	TRBJ2-7	TGTGCCAGCAGCAGGACAGGGGAGTACTACGAGCAGTACTTC	CASSRTGEYYEQYF
.	TRBV27	TRBD1	TRBJ1-5	TGTGCCAGCAGTTTATCGGGACAGGGGAGCAATCAGCCCCAGCATTTT	CASSLSGQGSNQPQHF
.	TRBV4-1	TRBD2	TRBJ2-1	TGCGCCAGCAGCCACCGGACTAGCCAGGAAAATGAGCAGTTCTTC	CASSHRTSQENEQFF
.	TRBV28	.	TRBJ1-5	TGTGCCAGCAGTTTAAGGCCCGGGGGGGAGAATCAGCCCCAGCATTTT	CASSLRPGGENQPQHF
.	TRBV19	.	TRBJ2-3	TGTGCCAGTAGTATGGCAGGGGCTACGCAGTATTTT	CASSMAGATQYF
.	TRBV7-9	.	TRBJ1-1	TGTGCCAGCAGCTTGGGAGGGATAAACACTGAAGCTTTCTTT	CASSLGGINTEAFF
.	TRBV5-6	TRBD1	TRBJ2-1	TGTGCCAGCAGCTTGTTGGGCAGGGGGCGCGGTAAAGGTGAGCAGTTCTTC	CASSLLGRGRGKGEQFF
.	TRBV7-9	.	TRBJ2-2	TGTGCCAGCAGCCCCGACAGACCCAACACCGGGGAGCTGTTTTTT	CASSPDRPNTGELFF
.	TRBV5-1	TRBD1	TRBJ1-5	TGCGCCAGCAGCTTGATAGGGACAGGGGAGCCCCAGCATTTT	CASSLIGTGEPQHF
.	TRBV30	.	TRBJ1-1	TGTGCCTGGAGGGGGAGGAGGAACACTGAAGCTTTCTTT	CAWRGRRNTEAFF
once	TRBV5-4	TRBD2	TRBJ2-3	TGTGCCAGCAGCACGTGGTATAGCGGGGGGGCAAATACGCAGTATTTT	CASSTWYSGGANTQYF
.	TRBV7-2	.	TRBJ2-2	TGTGCCAGCAGACTACCTAGTCGGGATGGGCTGTTTTTT	CASRLPSRDGLFF
.	TRBV27	.	TRBJ1-2	TGTGCCAGCAGATCAGGGGTGTCATTTCCCAACTATGGCTACACCTTC	CASRSGVSFPNYGYTF
.	TRBV30	TRBD1	TRBJ1-4	TGTGCCTGGAGTAAGGGGACACAGGGGACTAATGAAAAACTGTTTTTT	CAWSKGTQGTNEKLFF
.	TRBV27	TRBD1	TRBJ1-6	TGTGCCAGCAACGCGACCCGGGACAGGGTCTATTCACCCCTCCACTTT	CASNATRDRVYSPLHF
.	TRBV7-6	.	TRBJ1-1	TGTGCCAGCAGCTTAGGGGGAGAAACTGAAGCTTTCTTT	CASSLGGETEAFF
.	TRBV15	TRBD2	TRBJ2-3	TGTGCCACCAGCAGGTCCCTAGCGGGGGGGACAGATACGCAGTATTTT	CATSRSLAGGTDTQYF
once	TRBV10-3	TRBD1	TRBJ2-7	TGTGCCATCAGTGGCACCTCGGGACAGGGACCCTACGAGCAGTACTTC	CAISGTSGQGPYEQYF
.	TRBV6-5	.	TRBJ1-3	TGTGCCAGCAGTCCGAGGGGAAACACCATATATTTT	CASSPRGNTIYF